The sequence of this T cell receptor beta chain was determined in a study of blood T cell repertoires in COVID-19. The overall study: T cells, B-cell-depleted T cells, or PBMCs supplied cDNA or gDNA.

Participant age was roughly 18 to 95 years, and participants resided in 24 US areas. The study assigned cohorts using participant-reported clinical history. Cohort 3 recovered donors had two negative PCRs, clearance, or symptom resolution. Sequencing was performed with immunoSEQ multiplex PCR; in TCRdb, only in-frame clones are kept and a portion is missing. The table has a few hundred thousand clones, roughly nine tenths seen once. Trimming cost V 5 bases and J 5 bases; bases outside gene matches: 4. The CDR3 loop spans 14 amino acids. Germline CDR1 reads SGHNT; CDR2 reads YENEEA. This chain connects TRBV11-3 to TRBJ2-5; TRBD2 matches at 11 bases. The material sequenced was PBMCs or T cells enriched from blood (not recorded which). The clonotype was recovered from a woman aged 30 to 39 who had recovered from COVID-19. Here the CDR3 reads CASSDSGRDETQYF. CDR3 coding DNA: TGTGCCAGCAGCGATAGCGGGAGGGATGAGACCCAGTACTTC.